This T cell receptor beta chain was observed in a study of T cell clusters in autoimmune cytopenias. TRB rearrangements were amplified by touch-down multiplex PCR with mixed TRB-A/B primers. TCRdb reanalyzed the multiplex PCR reads and collapses them to one entry per CDR3 protein, without DNA. The sample holds several thousand distinct CDR3 sequences. Study-wide results and limits: Functional roles of the in silico T cell clusters still await experimental validation. Physiological T cell clusters of healthy donors were apparently absent in primary autoimmune cytopenia patients.

Each sample's input was approximately 0.25 ug genomic DNA, roughly 38,000 genome equivalents. As for this clonotype: Its specificity is unknown.

CDR3 size: 13 residues. Germline V lookup: CDR1 KGHSH, CDR2 LQKENI. A further study also used this sample, focusing on T cell repertoires in aging, cancer and after chemotherapy.

The material sequenced was peripheral blood. The origin of this receptor is a human donor with chronic lymphocytic leukemia. The donor label of this sample is uncertain. The rearrangement uses TRBV18 and TRBJ2-5; the TRBD1 assignment by TCRdb is unverifiable without DNA. CDR3 sequence reads: CASSYDRQETQYF.